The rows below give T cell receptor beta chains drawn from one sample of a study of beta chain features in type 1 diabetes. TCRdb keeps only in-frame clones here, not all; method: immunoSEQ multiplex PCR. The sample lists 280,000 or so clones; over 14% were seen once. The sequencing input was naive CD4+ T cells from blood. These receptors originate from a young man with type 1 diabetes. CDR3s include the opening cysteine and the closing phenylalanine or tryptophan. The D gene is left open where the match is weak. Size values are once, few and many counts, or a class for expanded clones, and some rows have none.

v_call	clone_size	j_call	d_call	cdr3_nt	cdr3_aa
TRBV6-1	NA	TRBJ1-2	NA	TGTGCCAGCAGACCAATGATACAGGGAATCTATGGCTACACCTTC	CASRPMIQGIYGYTF
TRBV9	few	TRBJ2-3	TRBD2	TGTGCCAGCAGCGTAGATAATAGCGGGGGGGCCTGGGATACGCAGTATTTT	CASSVDNSGGAWDTQYF
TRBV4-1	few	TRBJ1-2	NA	TGCGCCAGCAGCCAAGGATTTGCAGAGGGCTATGGCTACACCTTC	CASSQGFAEGYGYTF
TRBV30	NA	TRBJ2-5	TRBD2	TGTGCCTGGAGTGCCGGGACTAGGGAGACCCAGTACTTC	CAWSAGTRETQYF
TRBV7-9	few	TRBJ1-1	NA	TGTGCCAGCAGCCCTCCCCATAGGGCAGGGAAGGCTTTCTTT	CASSPPHRAGKAFF
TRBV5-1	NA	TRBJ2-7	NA	TGCGCCAGCAGCCCCGTTGATCGACTAGGCTCCTACGAGCAGTACTTC	CASSPVDRLGSYEQYF
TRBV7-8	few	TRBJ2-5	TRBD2	TGTGCCAGCAGCGTCGGGACTAGCGAACAAGAGACCCAGTACTTC	CASSVGTSEQETQYF
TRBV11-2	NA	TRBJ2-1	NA	TGTGCCAGCAGCTCCCGGGGGACGCCGGAATACAATGAGCAGTTCTTC	CASSSRGTPEYNEQFF
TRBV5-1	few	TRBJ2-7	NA	TGCGCCAGCAGAGCCGGGGTATACTACGAGCAGTACTTC	CASRAGVYYEQYF
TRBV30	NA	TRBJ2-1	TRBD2	TGTGCCTGGCGGACTAGCGGGAGCCGCGAGCAGTTCTTC	CAWRTSGSREQFF
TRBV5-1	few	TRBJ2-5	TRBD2	TGCGCCAGCAGCTTGGCCGGACTAGCAGGAGAGACCCAGTACTTC	CASSLAGLAGETQYF
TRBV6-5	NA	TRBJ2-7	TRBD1	TGTGCCAGCACCTCCGGGACAGGGGGGTACGAGCAGTACTTC	CASTSGTGGYEQYF
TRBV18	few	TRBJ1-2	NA	TGTGCCAGCTCACCATTGGATAGGGCCGGAGGGCATGGCTACACCTTC	CASSPLDRAGGHGYTF
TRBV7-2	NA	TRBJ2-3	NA	TGTGCCAGCAGCTTAGCGGCTAGCGCAGATACGCAGTATTTT	CASSLAASADTQYF
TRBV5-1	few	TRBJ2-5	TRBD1	TGCGCCAGCAGCTTGGGGACAGGGATTACGGAGACCCAGTACTTC	CASSLGTGITETQYF
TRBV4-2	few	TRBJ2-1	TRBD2	TGTGCCAGCAGCCAATCCTGGAATGGCGGGAGGACGAGCTCCTACAATGAGCAGTTCTTC	CASSQSWNGGRTSSYNEQFF
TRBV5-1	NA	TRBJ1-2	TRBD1	TGCGCCAGCAGCTCCCGGGACAGGGGGGACTATGGCTACACCTTC	CASSSRDRGDYGYTF
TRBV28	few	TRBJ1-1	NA	TGTGCCAGCAGTTTTCCACAGATGAACACTGAAGCTTTCTTT	CASSFPQMNTEAFF
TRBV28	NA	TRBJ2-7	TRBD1	TGTGCCAGCAGTTTTGCGCTTGAACAGGGGCTAACATACGAGCAGTACTTC	CASSFALEQGLTYEQYF
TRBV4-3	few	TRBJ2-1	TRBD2	TGCGCCAGCAGCCAAATGGGACTAGCGGGGGGAAATGAGCAGTTCTTC	CASSQMGLAGGNEQFF
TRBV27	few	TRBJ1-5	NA	TGTGCCAGCAGTGAGAGGCGGGGCAATCAGCCCCAGCATTTT	CASSERRGNQPQHF
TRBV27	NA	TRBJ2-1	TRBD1	TGTGCCACCCAACGGACAGGGGGCTATGAGCAGTTCTTC	CATQRTGGYEQFF
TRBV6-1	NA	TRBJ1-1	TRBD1	TGTGCCAGCACGGGGACAGGACTGAACACTGAAGCTTTCTTT	CASTGTGLNTEAFF
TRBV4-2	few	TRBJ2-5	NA	TGTGCCAGCAGCCAGACGAGGCAAGAGACCCAGTACTTC	CASSQTRQETQYF
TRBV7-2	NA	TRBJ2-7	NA	TGTGCCAGCAGCCCACCGGGACACTTCTACGAGCAGTACTTC	CASSPPGHFYEQYF
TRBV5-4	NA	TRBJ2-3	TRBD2	TGTGCCAGCAGCCAAGTGGGAGGGACAGATACGCAGTATTTT	CASSQVGGTDTQYF
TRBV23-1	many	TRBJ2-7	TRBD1	TGCGCCAGCAGTCAGATGACAGGGGAATGTGCCGAGCAGTACTTC	CASSQMTGECAEQYF
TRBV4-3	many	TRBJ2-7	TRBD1	TGCGCCAGCAGCCAATACGCGACAGGGGTTGACTACGAGCAGTACTTC	CASSQYATGVDYEQYF
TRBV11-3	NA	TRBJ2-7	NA	TGTGCCAGCAGCTTGGGGACTGGACCCTACGAGCAGTACTTC	CASSLGTGPYEQYF
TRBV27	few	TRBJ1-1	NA	TGTGCCAGCAGTTTACGGTCGAACACTGAAGCTTTCTTT	CASSLRSNTEAFF
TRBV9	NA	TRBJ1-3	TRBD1	TGTGCCAGCAGCGTTAGGACAGGCGGAAACACCATATATTTT	CASSVRTGGNTIYF
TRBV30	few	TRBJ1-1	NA	TGTGCCTGGAGTTGGATAGCATCGTCCACTGAAGCTTTCTTT	CAWSWIASSTEAFF
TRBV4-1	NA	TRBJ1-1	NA	TGCGCCAGCAGCCAAGGCGACAGGCTGAACACTGAAGCTTTCTTT	CASSQGDRLNTEAFF
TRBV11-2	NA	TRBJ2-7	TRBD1	TGTGCCAGCAGCTCAGTGGGCAGGACAGGGAGTTCCGAGCAGTACTTC	CASSSVGRTGSSEQYF
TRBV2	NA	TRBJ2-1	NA	TGTGCCAGCAGTCTCCTTAGTAGCTCCTACAATGAGCAGTTCTTC	CASSLLSSSYNEQFF